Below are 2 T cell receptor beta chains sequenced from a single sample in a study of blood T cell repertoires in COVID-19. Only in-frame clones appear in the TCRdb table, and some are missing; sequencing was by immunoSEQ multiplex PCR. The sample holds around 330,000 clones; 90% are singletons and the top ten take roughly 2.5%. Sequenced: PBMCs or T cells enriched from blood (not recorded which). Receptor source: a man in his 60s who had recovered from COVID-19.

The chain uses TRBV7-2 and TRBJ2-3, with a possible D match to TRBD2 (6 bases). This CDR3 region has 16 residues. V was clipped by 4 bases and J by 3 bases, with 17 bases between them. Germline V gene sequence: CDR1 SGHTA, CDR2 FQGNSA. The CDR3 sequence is CASSYQPGVGTDTQYF. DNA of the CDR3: TGTGCCAGCAGCTACCAACCGGGAGTTGGGACAGATACGCAGTATTTT. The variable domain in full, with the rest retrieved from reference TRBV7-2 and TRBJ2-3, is GAGVSQSPSNKVTEKGKDVELRCDPISGHTALYWYRQSLGQGLEFLIYFQGNSAPDKSGLPSDRFSAERTGGSVSTLTIQRTQQEDSAVYLCASSYQPGVGTDTQYFGPGTRLTVL.

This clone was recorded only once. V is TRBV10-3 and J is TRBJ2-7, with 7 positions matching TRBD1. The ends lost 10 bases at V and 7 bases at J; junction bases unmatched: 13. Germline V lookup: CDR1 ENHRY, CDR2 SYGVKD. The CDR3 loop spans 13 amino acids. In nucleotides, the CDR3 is TGTGCCACTAATAATCGGGACAGCAAAGAGCAGTACTTC. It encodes CATNNRDSKEQYF.